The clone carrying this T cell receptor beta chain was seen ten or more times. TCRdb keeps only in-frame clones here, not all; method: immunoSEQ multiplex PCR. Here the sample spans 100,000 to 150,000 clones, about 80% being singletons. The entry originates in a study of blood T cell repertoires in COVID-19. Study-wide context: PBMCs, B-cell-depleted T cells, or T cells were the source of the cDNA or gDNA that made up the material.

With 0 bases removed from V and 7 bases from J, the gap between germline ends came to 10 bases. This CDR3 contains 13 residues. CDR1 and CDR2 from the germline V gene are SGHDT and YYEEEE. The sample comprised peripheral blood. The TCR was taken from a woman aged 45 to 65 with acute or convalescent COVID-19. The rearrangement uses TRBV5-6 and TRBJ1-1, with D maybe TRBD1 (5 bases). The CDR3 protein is CASSLGQLIEAFF. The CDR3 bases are TGTGCCAGCAGCTTGGGACAGCTTATTGAAGCTTTCTTT.